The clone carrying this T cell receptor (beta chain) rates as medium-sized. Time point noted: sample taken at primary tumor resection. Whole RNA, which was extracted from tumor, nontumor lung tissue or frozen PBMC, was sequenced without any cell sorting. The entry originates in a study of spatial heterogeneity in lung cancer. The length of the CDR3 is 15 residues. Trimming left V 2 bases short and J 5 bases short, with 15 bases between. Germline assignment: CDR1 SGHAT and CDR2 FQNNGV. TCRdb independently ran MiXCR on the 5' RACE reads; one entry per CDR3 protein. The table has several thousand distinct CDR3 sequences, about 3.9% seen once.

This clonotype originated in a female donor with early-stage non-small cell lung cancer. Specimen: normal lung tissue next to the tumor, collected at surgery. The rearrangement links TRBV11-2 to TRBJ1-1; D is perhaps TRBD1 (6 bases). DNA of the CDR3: TGTGCCAGCAGCTTAATGGCGGGGGCACGGACTGAAGCTTTCTTT. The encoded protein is CASSLMAGARTEAFF. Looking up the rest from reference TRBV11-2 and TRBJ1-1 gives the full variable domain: EAGVAQSPRYKIIEKRQSVAFWCNPISGHATLYWYQQILGQGPKLLIQFQNNGVVDDSQLPKDRFSAERLKGVDSTLKIQPAKLEDSAVYLCASSLMAGARTEAFFGQGTRLTVV.